This TCR beta chain was profiled in a study of shared clonotypes between healthy human individuals. Background on the study: Samples came from a couple of female and a few male donors aged 18 to 49.

In the source study's methods: Owing to the provision of junction-only sequences devoid of quality scores by immunoSEQ, filtering differed. Generated by immunoSEQ multiplex PCR, the TCRdb table keeps only in-frame clones and is missing some. That table supplies the V and J calls and clone size; D and trimming were determined from the DNA. The sample shows roughly 1.5 million clones, 98% of them seen only once. Trimming pared 4 bases from V and 0 bases from J, leaving 10 bases between. The germline gives CDR1 MNHNY, CDR2 SVGAGI (reference sequence). The CDR3 length is 15 residues. The chain links TRBV6-6 to TRBJ2-1; perhaps D is TRBD1 or TRBD2 (5 bases each). This receptor was identified in a man younger than 40 in good health. Sequences were obtained from naive CD4+ T cells sorted from blood. Subset meaning: CD45RA+ positively selected. The CDR3 DNA is TGTGCCAGCAGTTCGGGACCGAGCTCCTACAATGAGCAGTTCTTC. This codes for CASSSGPSSYNEQFF.